This T cell receptor (beta chain) originates from a study of graft-versus-host responses after intestinal transplantation. Study-level background: Recipients had multivisceral, liver-intestinal, or isolated intestinal transplants. Following induction with anti-thymocyte globulin, all recipients were given tacrolimus and steroids for roughly three years.

The CDR3 runs 13 residues. CDR1 is GTSNPN, CDR2 SVGIG, per germline (reference sequence). The V gene lost 3 bases and the J gene lost 2 bases, with 11 bases spanning the gap. Some clones are missing from TCRdb's copy, which holds only in-frame ones; the method was immunoSEQ multiplex PCR. The sample carries tens of thousands of clones, about 93% recorded once. With respect to this clone: Its antigen remains unknown.

Study-wide results and limits: Recipient-marrow GvH clones were detected, some having first appeared in ileum or blood. Within the allografts of patients who had graft-donor T cell macrochimerism, graft-versus-host to host-versus-graft clonal ratios were high.

This sample comprised unstimulated CD8+ T cells sorted from spleen or lymph node cells, obtained before intestinal transplant. The clonotype was recovered from a human donor who received an intestinal transplant. This sequence joins TRBV30 and TRBJ2-7, with TRBD1 as a possible D gene (6 bases). In nucleotides, the CDR3 is TGTGCCTGGAGAGAACAGGGTACCTACGAGCAGTACTTC. Protein: CAWREQGTYEQYF.